These 27 T cell receptor beta chains were all obtained from the same sample, sequenced in a study of PD-L1 blockade in urothelial cancer. The repertoire was sequenced with immunoSEQ multiplex PCR; TCRdb's copy has only in-frame clones and lacks some. The table includes some 84,000 clones, around 87% detected once. Here the sequenced sample was PBMCs, taken around atezolizumab (anti-PD-L1) treatment. These receptors were taken from a woman between 70 and 85 years old with urothelial cancer.

This clone was seen once. The chain combines TRBV6-5 with TRBJ2-7, with D perhaps TRBD2 (6 bases). The germline CDR1 and CDR2 sequences are MNHEY and SVGAGI. The CDR3 covers 14 residues. V was trimmed by 0 bases and J by 5 bases, leaving 11 bases between them. This CDR3 is CASSYSGRMNEQYF. The CDR3 bases are TGTGCCAGCAGTTACTCTGGGAGGATGAACGAGCAGTACTTC.

This clone was counted between two and nine times. The CDR3 nucleotides are TGTGCCAGCGCGTCGGGGGGGAGCTCCTACAATGAGCAGTTCTTC. It is translated as CASASGGSSYNEQFF. This chain links TRBV7-9 with TRBJ2-1; 8 nucleotides match TRBD2. Germline CDR1 is SEHNR and CDR2 is FQNEAQ (reference sequence). V shed 8 bases, J shed 0 bases, and the junction held 6 bases outside the gene matches. The CDR3 has 15 amino acids.

V and J are TRBV5-8 and TRBJ2-3, with 8 positions matching TRBD1. Germline V gene lookup returns CDR1 SGHTS and CDR2 YDEGEE. CDR3 length equals 18 residues. The trim removed 0 bases at V and 0 bases at J, leaving 9 bases unmatched. The CDR3 nucleotides read TGTGCCAGCAGCTTGGACAGGGGGGCACCCTTTAGCACAGATACGCAGTATTTT. Translation: CASSLDRGAPFSTDTQYF.

This clone was seen a few times. The CDR3 loop is CASSYSGTGTGNTIYF. The CDR3 nucleotides read TGTGCCAGCAGTTACTCCGGGACAGGGACTGGAAACACCATATATTTT. The chain is built from TRBV6-5 and TRBJ1-3; 9 bases match TRBD1. The germline gives CDR1 MNHEY, CDR2 SVGAGI. The CDR3 loop spans 16 amino acids. V lost 0 bases, J lost 2 bases, and 2 bases stayed unmatched.

This clone was found once. The gene calls are TRBV6-5 and TRBJ2-1; 8 bases fit TRBD2. Germline loops: CDR1 MNHEY, CDR2 SVGAGI. This CDR3 is built from 16 residues. The junction had 8 bases not matched to a gene; V was cut back by 0 bases and J by 7 bases. The CDR3 DNA reads TGTGCCAGCAGTTACTCCCGGGGGGGTATCTGGAATGAGCAGTTCTTC. Translation: CASSYSRGGIWNEQFF.

The chain uses TRBV30 and TRBJ2-1; D uncertain. This CDR3 is 13 amino acids long. CDR1 and CDR2 (germline): GTSNPN, SVGIG (reference sequence). The V end lost 2 bases, the J end lost 9 bases, and 14 bases lay between the germline ends. CDR3 in amino acids: CAWSSASALEQFF. In nucleotides, the CDR3 is TGTGCCTGGAGTTCGGCTAGTGCCCTTGAGCAGTTCTTC.

The chain couples TRBV10-1 to TRBJ2-7; 11 positions agree with TRBD1. Germline-derived CDR1 and CDR2 are WNHNN and SYGVQD (reference sequence). V gave up 3 bases and J gave up 0 bases; unmatched junction bases: 4. This CDR3 comprises 16 residues. This CDR3 reads CASSDPDRGLSYEQYF. The CDR3 DNA follows: TGCGCCAGCAGTGATCCGGACAGGGGGCTCTCCTACGAGCAGTACTTC.

Here the CDR3 DNA reads TGCAGCGTTGATGGTTTTCTAGCGGGGGGTCAAGAGACCCAGTACTTC. Amino acid sequence: CSVDGFLAGGQETQYF. J is TRBJ2-5 and V is TRBV29-1, with 11 bases that match TRBD2. The CDR3 sequence is 16 residues long. Trimming took 3 bases from V and 2 from J; bases not matched to a gene: 8. Looked up from germline, CDR1 is SQVTM and CDR2 is ANQGSEA.

The chain joins TRBV5-1 to TRBJ1-4; D gene unclear. This CDR3 region has 16 residues. Germline V gene data show CDR1 as SGHRS and CDR2 as YFSETQ. V gave up 0 bases and J gave up 0 bases, with 9 bases separating them. Written as DNA, the CDR3 is TGCGCCAGCAGCTTGGACGCAGTAACAACTAATGAAAAACTGTTTTTT. Translating it yields CASSLDAVTTNEKLFF.

This clone appeared once. The V call is TRBV4-1, the J call TRBJ2-5, with 11 positions matching TRBD2. CDR3 length equals 19 residues. Germline V gene data show CDR1 as MGHRA and CDR2 as YSYEKL. With 2 bases clipped from V and 7 bases from J, the junction kept 18 bases outside the gene matches. The CDR3 sequence: CASSQSSLAGGPALWTQYF. Here the CDR3 DNA reads TGCGCCAGCAGCCAATCTAGCCTAGCGGGGGGCCCCGCCCTATGGACCCAGTACTTC.

The J gene is TRBJ1-1, the V gene TRBV7-3; TRBD1 might be the D (6 bases). Trimming cost V 0 bases and J 1 base, with 9 bases left between them. Germline CDR1 reads SGHTA; CDR2 reads FQGTGA. CDR3 length equals 15 residues. Here the CDR3 DNA reads TGTGCCAGCAGCTTAACTGCGGACAGGAACACTGAAGCTTTCTTT. Protein: CASSLTADRNTEAFF.

The chain has TRBV5-1 and TRBJ2-3, with a tentative D call TRBD1 (6 bases). The CDR3 sequence is 18 residues long. Germline values: CDR1 SGHRS, CDR2 YFSETQ. Trimming took 0 bases from V and 1 from J, leaving 18 bases between them. This chain's CDR3 is CASSLEAFGQWGTDTQYF. The CDR3 bases are TGCGCCAGCAGCTTGGAAGCCTTTGGACAGTGGGGCACAGATACGCAGTATTTT. The variable domain in full, with the rest retrieved from reference TRBV5-1 and TRBJ2-3, is KAGVTQTPRYLIKTRGQQVTLSCSPISGHRSVSWYQQTPGQGLQFLFEYFSETQRNKGNFPGRFSGRQFSNSRSEMNVSTLELGDSALYLCASSLEAFGQWGTDTQYFGPGTRLTVL.

The chain recombines TRBV11-2 with TRBJ1-5, with 9 bases lining up with TRBD1. The CDR3 consists of 16 residues. Germline V CDR1 and CDR2: SGHAT, FQNNGV. The V segment lost 3 bases and the J segment 2 bases; nucleotides outside the gene matches: 5. In DNA form, the CDR3 reads TGTGCCAGCAGCTTTACAGGGGGCGGGGGCAATCAGCCCCAGCATTTT. It translates to CASSFTGGGGNQPQHF.

V and J are TRBV7-3 and TRBJ2-7, with D perhaps TRBD2 (6 bases). The CDR3 has 15 amino acids. V was shortened by 4 bases and J by 2 bases, with 15 bases between the two germline ends. CDR1 and CDR2 (germline): SGHTA, FQGTGA. CDR3 in DNA: TGTGCCAGCAGCTCCTTCCCGACTAGTCCCTACGAGCAGTACTTC. As protein: CASSSFPTSPYEQYF.

This chain joins TRBV28 and TRBJ2-7; 7 nucleotides align to TRBD2. Germline CDR1 is MDHEN and CDR2 is SYDVKM. The CDR3 runs to 12 residues. V lost 8 bases and J lost 6; bases outside the gene matches: 7. The DNA for the CDR3 is TGTGCCAGCCAGCGGGAAGCACGCGAGCAGTACTTC. It yields the protein CASQREAREQYF.

The chain joins TRBV27 to TRBJ1-1; D ambiguous. Germline V gene sequence: CDR1 MNHEY, CDR2 SMNVEV (reference sequence). This CDR3 is built from 16 residues. Trimming shortened V by 6 bases and J by 4 bases, and 21 bases separated the two germline ends. Written as DNA, the CDR3 is TGTGCCAGCAGAAGGGAGGGAGGGAGGAATGGCACTGAAGCTTTCTTT. It codes for CASRREGGRNGTEAFF.

The chain has TRBV5-1 and TRBJ1-3, with D perhaps TRBD1 (6 bases). Trimming left V 0 bases short and J 2 bases short, with 12 bases between. The germline CDR1 and CDR2 sequences are SGHRS and YFSETQ. The CDR3 runs to 16 residues. CDR3 amino acids: CASSLAPGATGNTIYF. CDR3 nucleotides: TGCGCCAGCAGCTTGGCACCAGGGGCCACTGGAAACACCATATATTTT.

This CDR3 is CSVTTGAATNEKLFF. The CDR3 bases are TGCAGCGTGACAACAGGGGCGGCAACTAATGAAAAACTGTTTTTT. The rearrangement joins TRBV29-1 to TRBJ1-4; the match to TRBD1 covers 7 bases. The CDR3 covers 15 residues. CDR1 is SQVTM and CDR2 is ANQGSEA in the germline V gene. Trimming removed 6 bases from V and 0 bases from J; junction bases left unmatched: 7.

This rearrangement joins TRBV18 to TRBJ1-1; D unclear. V lost 0 bases to trimming and J lost 5 bases, with 10 bases between them. The CDR3 has 14 residues. CDR1 KGHSH and CDR2 LQKENI come from the germline V gene. The CDR3 reads CASSPPVRWTEAFF. Written as DNA, the CDR3 is TGTGCCAGCTCACCACCGGTGAGGTGGACTGAAGCTTTCTTT. Full variable domain (missing parts from reference TRBV18 and TRBJ1-1): NAGVMQNPRHLVRRRGQEARLRCSPMKGHSHVYWYRQLPEEGLKFMVYLQKENIIDESGMPKERFSAEFPKEGPSILRIQQVVRGDSAAYFCASSPPVRWTEAFFGQGTRLTVV.

V and J are TRBV30 and TRBJ2-3, with 9 bases lining up with TRBD1. CDR1 and CDR2 from the germline V gene are GTSNPN and SVGIG (reference sequence). The J segment lost 4 bases and the V segment lost 2 bases, leaving 7 bases of the junction unmatched. The length of the CDR3 is 15 residues. The CDR3, as DNA: TGTGCCTGGAGTTTGCAGGACAGGGGCTCAGATACGCAGTATTTT. The encoded protein is CAWSLQDRGSDTQYF.

The rearrangement links TRBV4-2 to TRBJ1-6, with 9 bases that match TRBD1. The V segment lost 1 base and the J segment 7 bases; nucleotides outside the gene matches: 8. The V gene's germline CDR1 is LGHNA and CDR2 YNFKEQ. The CDR3 is made up of 17 amino acids. CDR3 residues: CASSQAPGQGFNSPLHF. The CDR3 nucleotides are TGTGCCAGCAGCCAAGCTCCGGGACAGGGCTTCAATTCACCCCTCCACTTT.

V usage is TRBV7-6 and J usage is TRBJ2-7; 11 nucleotides line up with TRBD2. The CDR3 runs to 14 residues. CDR1 is SGHVS and CDR2 is FNYEAQ in the germline V gene. V lost 3 bases, J lost 4 bases, and 2 bases stayed unmatched. The CDR3: CASSFSSGGYEQYF. CDR3 coding DNA: TGTGCCAGCAGCTTTTCTAGCGGGGGGTACGAGCAGTACTTC.

In its sample, this clone was seen a few times. The V and J genes are TRBV4-2 and TRBJ2-1; D is perhaps TRBD2 (6 bases). V dropped 3 bases and J dropped 1 base, with 10 bases sitting between them. Germline lookup yields CDR1 LGHNA and CDR2 YNFKEQ. The CDR3 contains 15 residues. Written as DNA, the CDR3 is TGTGCCAGCAGCCAGTGGGGGGATTCCTACAATGAGCAGTTCTTC. As protein: CASSQWGDSYNEQFF.

This chain uses TRBV19 with TRBJ1-5, with 7 nucleotides matching TRBD1. The CDR3 extends over 15 amino acids. V was pared by 6 bases and J by 0 bases, with 5 bases of the junction left unmatched. Per the germline V gene, CDR1 is LNHDA and CDR2 is SQIVND (reference sequence). CDR3 sequence: CASRLQGYSNQPQHF. Here the CDR3 DNA reads TGTGCCAGTAGATTACAGGGGTATAGCAATCAGCCCCAGCATTTT.

V is TRBV29-1 and J is TRBJ2-1; TRBD1 agrees at 8 bases. The CDR3 has 15 residues. The germline CDR1 and CDR2 sequences are SQVTM and ANQGSEA. The ends lost 6 bases at V and 2 bases at J; junction bases unmatched: 9. The DNA of the CDR3 is TGCAGCGTGGATTACCGGGACAGGACCTACAATGAGCAGTTCTTC. Amino acids: CSVDYRDRTYNEQFF.

The V call is TRBV5-6, the J call TRBJ1-1, with TRBD1 identical over 10 bases. This CDR3 comprises 15 residues. Trimming removed 4 bases from V and 9 bases from J; junction bases left unmatched: 12. CDR1 and CDR2 (germline): SGHDT, YYEEEE. The CDR3, as DNA: TGTGCCAGCAGCGGATTAGGGACAGGGGATCGGAAAGCTTTCTTT. Protein sequence: CASSGLGTGDRKAFF. The full variable domain, rest sourced from reference TRBV5-6 and TRBJ1-1, is DAGVTQSPTHLIKTRGQQVTLRCSPKSGHDTVSWYQQALGQGPQFIFQYYEEEERQRGNFPDRFSGHQFPNYSSELNVNALLLGDSALYLCASSGLGTGDRKAFFGQGTRLTVV.

The chain links TRBV7-8 to TRBJ2-3; 8 positions agree with TRBD1. V shed 3 bases, J shed 2 bases, and the junction held 4 bases outside the gene matches. This CDR3 has 15 residues. CDR1 SGHVS and CDR2 FQNEAQ come from the germline V gene. CDR3 coding DNA: TGTGCCAGCAGCTTTGGACAGGGACCCACAGATACGCAGTATTTT. The encoded protein is CASSFGQGPTDTQYF. Supplemented by reference TRBV7-8 and TRBJ2-3, the full variable domain reads GAGVSQSPRYKVAKRGQDVALRCDPISGHVSLFWYQQALGQGPEFLTYFQNEAQLDKSGLPSDRFFAERPEGSVSTLKIQRTQQEDSAVYLCASSFGQGPTDTQYFGPGTRLTVL.